The 3 T cell receptor beta chains given below trace back to one sample, sequenced in a study of identifying expanded T cells in peripheral blood. Clones were sequenced by immunoSEQ multiplex PCR, and TCRdb holds only the in-frame ones, with some missing. The profile shows around 60,000 clones, over 75% of them singletons. Sequencing was done on a sample of blood. The origin of the receptors is a person between 18 and 70 years old in good health.

The chain carries TRBV5-1 and TRBJ2-3, with D maybe TRBD1 (6 bases). Germline loops: CDR1 SGHRS, CDR2 YFSETQ. With 6 bases removed from V and 4 bases from J, the gap between germline ends came to 15 bases. The CDR3 has 14 amino acids. CDR3 amino acids: CASKQGPSADTQYF. In nucleotides, the CDR3 is TGCGCCAGCAAACAGGGACCCAGCGCAGATACGCAGTATTTT.

The genes are TRBV6-7 and TRBJ2-5, with 11 bases matching TRBD2. TRBV6-7 is an ORF; its function is uncertain. The CDR3 has 16 amino acids. J lost 5 bases, V lost 4 bases, and 9 bases had no gene match. This CDR3 is CASSSPLLAGGETQYF. In nucleotides, the CDR3 is TGTGCCAGCAGTTCCCCCTTGCTAGCGGGGGGTGAGACCCAGTACTTC.

This clone was seen once. The chain couples TRBV27 to TRBJ1-1; D is ambiguous. V shed 0 bases and J shed 2 bases, with 7 bases lying between them. The CDR3 sequence is 14 residues long. From germline, CDR1 is MNHEY and CDR2 SMNVEV (reference sequence). The CDR3 sequence: CASSLSQPNTEAFF. The CDR3 DNA reads TGTGCCAGCAGTTTATCACAGCCCAACACTGAAGCTTTCTTT.